The clone carrying this TCR beta chain was observed at least ten times. The CDR3 is made up of 14 amino acids. CDR1 is DFQATT and CDR2 is SNEGSKA in the germline V gene (reference sequence). Trimming removed 0 bases at V and 0 bases at J, with 9 bases between. TCRdb used MiXCR to reprocess the 5' RACE reads, holding one entry per CDR3 protein. The table has roughly 100,000 distinct CDR3 sequences, roughly 3.5% seen once. This specimen comes from a study of neurological immune-mediated disorders. The sequenced material came from PBMCs. The source of this sequence is a woman aged 18-29 years with multiple sclerosis. The chain recombines TRBV20-1 with TRBJ2-7, with D perhaps matching TRBD2 (5 bases). CDR3 sequence reads: CSARDERYSYEQYF. As DNA, the CDR3 is TGCAGTGCTAGAGACGAGCGGTACTCCTACGAGCAGTACTTC.